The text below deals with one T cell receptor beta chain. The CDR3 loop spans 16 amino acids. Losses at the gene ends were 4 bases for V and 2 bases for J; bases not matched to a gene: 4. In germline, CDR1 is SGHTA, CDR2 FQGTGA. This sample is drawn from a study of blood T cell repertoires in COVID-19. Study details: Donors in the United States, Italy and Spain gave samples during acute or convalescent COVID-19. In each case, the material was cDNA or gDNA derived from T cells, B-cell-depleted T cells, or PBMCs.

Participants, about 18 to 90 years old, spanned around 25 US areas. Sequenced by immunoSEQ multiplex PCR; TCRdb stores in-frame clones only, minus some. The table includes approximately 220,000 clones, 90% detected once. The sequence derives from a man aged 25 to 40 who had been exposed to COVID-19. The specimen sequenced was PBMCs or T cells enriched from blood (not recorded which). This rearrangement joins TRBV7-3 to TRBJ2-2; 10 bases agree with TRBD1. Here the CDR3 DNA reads TGTGCCAGCAGCTGGGGGACAGGGGCAAACACCGGGGAGCTGTTTTTT. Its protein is CASSWGTGANTGELFF.